This entry lists 24 T cell receptor beta chains sequenced from one sample in a study of blood T cell repertoires in COVID-19 (dated by TCRdb to 2018 to 2020). Library construction relied on the immunoSEQ multiplex PCR assay. TCRdb carries this immuneACCESS record with in-frame sequences only. Its versions omit some clonotypes, under half of them owing to an unresolved V gene in the studies checked, with the rest unexplained. The sample table records approximately 78,000 clones; 75% to 90% of these occur just once. Jointly, the top ten make up 15% to 20% of the sample. What was sequenced was peripheral blood. Source of these receptors: a woman aged 80 or older with acute or convalescent COVID-19.

V usage is TRBV5-1 and J usage is TRBJ1-1; 8 positions agree with TRBD1. This CDR3 is 15 amino acids long. Per the germline V gene, CDR1 is SGHRS and CDR2 is YFSETQ. The junction had 12 bases not matched to a gene; V was cut back by 4 bases and J by 7 bases. The DNA for the CDR3 is TGCGCCAGCAGCGGGGGACAGGTCGGTAGTGGTGAAGCTTTCTTT. It yields the protein CASSGGQVGSGEAFF.

The CDR3 sequence: CASSLVQAAGEKLFF. The CDR3 coding sequence is TGCGCCAGCAGCCTCGTACAGGCGGCCGGTGAAAAACTGTTTTTT. V usage is TRBV5-1 and J usage is TRBJ1-4; the D gene is possibly TRBD1 (5 bases). The germline V gene has CDR1 SGHRS and CDR2 YFSETQ. The germline V and J ends were trimmed by 4 bases and 7 bases, with 17 bases remaining between them. The CDR3 consists of 15 residues.

This clone was detected once. The V and J genes are TRBV12-3 or TRBV12-4 and TRBJ1-1; the D gene is possibly TRBD1 (5 bases). CDR3 length: 13 amino acids. V dropped 3 bases and J dropped 3 bases, with 8 bases sitting between them. As DNA, the CDR3 is TGTGCCAGCAGTTTGTTACAGGACACTGAAGCTTTCTTT. This encodes CASSLLQDTEAFF.

This chain joins TRBV6-5 and TRBJ1-2; tentative D call: TRBD1 (6 bases). This CDR3 spans 14 amino acids. Germline assignment: CDR1 MNHEY and CDR2 SVGAGI. The V end was cut by 8 bases, the J end by 4 bases, with 17 bases between. The CDR3 reads CASHLSAGVYGYTF. CDR3 bases: TGTGCCAGCCACTTGTCCGCAGGGGTCTATGGCTACACCTTC.

J is TRBJ1-1 and V is TRBV30; TRBD1 aligns across 9 bases. The CDR3 loop spans 13 amino acids. Germline CDR1 GTSNPN, CDR2 SVGIG (reference sequence). The CDR3 here is CLGYRDRVTEAFF. The CDR3 DNA is TGTTTAGGTTACCGGGACAGGGTTACTGAAGCTTTCTTT.

This chain links TRBV5-1 with TRBJ1-6; TRBD1 aligns across 8 bases. V was clipped by 8 bases and J by 7 bases; unmatched bases: 8. The germline V gene has CDR1 SGHRS and CDR2 YFSETQ. This CDR3 has 14 amino acids. Written as DNA, the CDR3 is TGCGCCAGTTCGACAGGGGCTAACAATTCACCCCTCCACTTT. Residues: CASSTGANNSPLHF. The full variable domain, with the rest looked up from reference TRBV5-1 and TRBJ1-6, is KAGVTQTPRYLIKTRGQQVTLSCSPISGHRSVSWYQQTPGQGLQFLFEYFSETQRNKGNFPGRFSGRQFSNSRSEMNVSTLELGDSALYLCASSTGANNSPLHFGNGTRLTVT.

This chain joins TRBV28 and TRBJ2-2, with D possibly TRBD2 on 5 matching bases. The V gene's germline CDR1 is MDHEN and CDR2 SYDVKM. Trimming shortened V by 11 bases and J by 2 bases, and 12 bases separated the two germline ends. There are 13 residues in the CDR3. CDR3 residues: CACWRANTGELFF. CDR3 coding DNA: TGTGCCTGCTGGCGGGCCAACACCGGGGAGCTGTTTTTT.

The chain is built from TRBV6-2 or TRBV6-3 and TRBJ2-5; no definite D call. The CDR3 covers 15 residues. Germline loops: CDR1 MNHEY, CDR2 SVGEGT. V was shortened by 0 bases and J by 0 bases, with 8 bases between the two germline ends. The CDR3 sequence is CASSYSQLYQETQYF. DNA for the CDR3: TGTGCCAGCAGTTACTCGCAGTTGTACCAAGAGACCCAGTACTTC.

The chain combines TRBV30 with TRBJ1-6, with 9 bases identical to TRBD1. CDR1 is GTSNPN and CDR2 is SVGIG in the germline V gene (reference sequence). The CDR3 is 15 residues long. Trimming took 6 bases from V and 10 from J; bases not matched to a gene: 13. This chain's CDR3 is CACELTPGQGSPLHF. CDR3 sequence (DNA): TGTGCCTGTGAGCTTACTCCGGGACAGGGATCACCCCTCCACTTT.

The chain employs TRBV19 and TRBJ1-1, with TRBD1 matching over 9 bases. This CDR3 has 18 residues. V dropped 4 bases and J dropped 0; count of bases not matched to a gene: 12. Germline CDR1 LNHDA, CDR2 SQIVND (reference sequence). The CDR3 region is CASSRGGGQGSMNTEAFF. CDR3 coding DNA: TGTGCCAGTAGTAGGGGTGGGGGACAGGGATCGATGAACACTGAAGCTTTCTTT. Variable domain in full (rest from reference TRBV19 and TRBJ1-1): DGGITQSPKYLFRKEGQNVTLSCEQNLNHDAMYWYRQDPGQGLRLIYYSQIVNDFQKGDIAEGYSVSREKKESFPLTVTSAQKNPTAFYLCASSRGGGQGSMNTEAFFGQGTRLTVV.

This clone is a singleton in its sample. This chain links TRBV5-5 with TRBJ1-2, with TRBD1 as a possible D gene (5 bases). V was trimmed by 4 bases and J by 2 bases, leaving 9 bases between them. Looked up from germline, CDR1 is SGHKS and CDR2 is YYEKEE (reference sequence). The CDR3 is 13 residues long. CDR3 loop: CASSPDRNYGYTF. CDR3 coding DNA: TGTGCCAGCAGCCCTGACAGAAACTATGGCTACACCTTC.

The V and J genes are TRBV30 and TRBJ1-5, with 8 bases that match TRBD1. The CDR3 has 14 residues. V lost 0 bases and J lost 9; bases outside the gene matches: 7. CDR1 and CDR2 from the germline V gene are GTSNPN and SVGIG (reference sequence). The CDR3 region has the DNA TGTGCCTGGAGTGTAGGACAGGGAATAGGGCCCCAGCATTTT. Amino acid sequence: CAWSVGQGIGPQHF.

The chain has TRBV6-6 and TRBJ2-7; the D is unclear. Trimming shortened V by 7 bases and J by 0 bases, and 10 bases separated the two germline ends. The CDR3 spans 13 residues. Germline loops: CDR1 MNHNY, CDR2 SVGAGI (reference sequence). As DNA, the CDR3 is TGTGCCAGCACGGCGGCGAGCTCCTACGAGCAGTACTTC. Protein product: CASTAASSYEQYF.

The rearrangement joins TRBV6-4 to TRBJ1-1; 7 bases are shared with TRBD1. CDR1 is MRHNA and CDR2 is SNTAGT in the germline V gene. The length of the CDR3 is 13 residues. V was pared by 5 bases and J by 5 bases, with 5 bases of the junction left unmatched. CDR3 protein: CASSRTGWTEAFF. CDR3 bases: TGTGCCAGCAGTAGGACAGGTTGGACTGAAGCTTTCTTT.

This rearrangement joins TRBV30 to TRBJ1-2, with TRBD1 as a possible D gene (6 bases). The CDR3 consists of 13 residues. Germline assignment: CDR1 GTSNPN and CDR2 SVGIG (reference sequence). Between the trimmed V and J ends, which lost 0 bases and 5 bases, there was a span of 10 bases. The CDR3, as DNA: TGTGCCTGGAGTGTTAGGGGGTTGTATGGCTACACCTTC. Translated, it gives CAWSVRGLYGYTF.

This clone appeared a single time. The chain recombines TRBV7-9 with TRBJ2-7; weak D call: TRBD2 (6 bases). Germline V gene data show CDR1 as SEHNR and CDR2 as FQNEAQ (reference sequence). V was pared by 5 bases and J by 3 bases, with 11 bases between. The CDR3 loop spans 13 amino acids. The CDR3, as DNA: TGTGCCAGCAGCCGACTAGAAGTCTACGAGCAGTACTTC. Translation gives CASSRLEVYEQYF.

The CDR3 here is CASSIARTGVNNEQFF. CDR3 DNA: TGTGCCAGTAGTATAGCGCGGACAGGGGTAAACAATGAGCAGTTCTTC. The V gene is TRBV19, the J gene TRBJ2-1; 9 nucleotides match TRBD1. J lost 5 bases, V lost 1 base, and 6 bases had no gene match. Germline CDR1 and CDR2: LNHDA and SQIVND (reference sequence). The CDR3 length is 16 residues.

The V call is TRBV7-3, the J call TRBJ2-3; 14 bases match TRBD2. This CDR3 comprises 17 residues. CDR1 SGHTA and CDR2 FQGTGA come from the germline V gene. V shed 6 bases, J shed 2 bases, and the junction held 7 bases outside the gene matches. This CDR3 reads CASSPGLAGGTTDTQYF. CDR3 nucleotide sequence: TGTGCCAGCAGTCCCGGACTAGCGGGAGGTACCACAGATACGCAGTATTTT.

The chain carries TRBV3-1 (or the pseudogene TRBV3-2) and TRBJ2-1; TRBD1 matches at 8 bases. J lost 12 bases, V lost 4 bases, and 11 bases had no gene match. This CDR3 region has 14 residues. The germline CDR1 and CDR2 sequences are LGHDT and YNNKEL (reference sequence). In DNA, the CDR3 is TGTGCCAGCAGCCTAGGGACAGGTGGGATTGGGCAGTTCTTC. Encoded protein: CASSLGTGGIGQFF.

This clone came up once. The rearrangement links TRBV11-3 to TRBJ2-3, with TRBD2 matching 12 bases. CDR1 is SGHNT and CDR2 is YENEEA in the germline V gene. V was clipped by 1 base and J by 5 bases; unmatched bases: 10. The CDR3 loop spans 18 amino acids. The CDR3 loop reads CASSLVVSLAGGLDTQYF. CDR3 bases: TGTGCCAGCAGCTTAGTGGTTAGTCTAGCGGGGGGGCTAGATACGCAGTATTTT.

This chain connects TRBV24-1 to TRBJ2-5; D is possibly TRBD2 (5 bases). The CDR3 totals 16 residues. Germline CDR1 and CDR2: KGHDR and SFDVKD. The V and J ends lost 2 bases and 5 bases respectively, with 17 bases between them. For the CDR3, the DNA is TGTGCCACCAGTGATTGGTCCGGGAATCGGGTGGAGACCCAGTACTTC. The encoded protein is CATSDWSGNRVETQYF.

CDR3 loop: CSVLGLAGVGETQYF. The DNA for the CDR3 is TGCAGCGTTTTGGGACTAGCGGGAGTAGGGGAGACCCAGTACTTC. This chain connects TRBV29-1 to TRBJ2-5; 14 bases agree with TRBD2. The germline CDR1 and CDR2 sequences are SQVTM and ANQGSEA. This CDR3 spans 15 amino acids. The junction had 7 bases not matched to a gene; V was cut back by 5 bases and J by 5 bases.

This clone was counted only a few times. The gene calls are TRBV11-3 and TRBJ2-1; a weak D match, TRBD2 (7 bases). V gave up 5 bases and J gave up 8 bases, with 10 bases separating them. The CDR3 extends over 12 amino acids. CDR1 is SGHNT and CDR2 is YENEEA in the germline V gene. CDR3 coding DNA: TGTGCCAGCAGCCCGGGGGGCGATGAGCAGTTCTTC. Its translation: CASSPGGDEQFF.

This clone was detected only a few times. The chain couples TRBV5-4 to TRBJ1-1; no clear D. Deletions cut 2 bases from V and 6 bases from J, with 17 bases between. Germline V lookup: CDR1 SGHNT, CDR2 YYREEE (reference sequence). CDR3 length: 15 residues. The CDR3, as DNA: TGTGCCAGCAGCTTTTATCTGGGCAAAAGCTCTGAAGCTTTCTTT. It encodes CASSFYLGKSSEAFF.